This TCR beta chain was captured by sequencing in a study of T cells in Graves' hyperthyroidism and ophthalmopathy. Study-wide context: Any treatment followed the collection of peripheral blood at initial diagnosis. Study findings and constraints: From stable hyperthyroidism, ophthalmopathy was separated by a 13 V-J model.

Graves' hyperthyroidism was deemed stable given no ophthalmopathy progression within 18 months. Used for diagnoses were clinical symptoms, serum thyroxine and TRAb, thyroid ultrasound and orbital computed tomography. Amplified TCR beta CDR3 regions came from RNA transcripts. Primed by the HTBI set, a first-round RT-PCR was run on the TCR CDR3. TCRdb itself ran the multiplex PCR reads through MiXCR, one entry per CDR3 protein. Here the sample spans around 500,000 distinct CDR3 sequences, approximately 14% being singletons. The CDR3 loop spans 13 amino acids. Per germline, CDR1 SQVTM and CDR2 ANQGSEA. Trimming at V came to 5 bases and at J to 2 bases, leaving 4 bases not matched to a gene. This clonotype was counted ten times or more. Its antigen is currently unknown.

The rearrangement uses TRBV29-1 and TRBJ2-3; 7 positions match TRBD1. The sequence was obtained from a woman between 35 and 50 years old with Graves' hyperthyroidism. Sequencing input: blood. The CDR3 is CSVRTGSTDTQYF. In DNA form, the CDR3 reads TGCAGCGTTAGGACAGGTTCCACAGATACGCAGTATTTT.